The rows below give T cell receptor beta chains drawn from one sample of a study of OX40 agonist ivuxolimab in advanced cancers. Measured with immunoSEQ multiplex PCR; TCRdb has only the in-frame clones, and not every one. The sample shows roughly 53,000 clones, approximately 90% of them seen only once. Here the sequenced sample was CD4+ or CD8+ T cells sorted from blood, taken in a trial of the OX40 agonist ivuxolimab. The receptor set was obtained from an adult with an advanced solid tumor such as melanoma, head and neck, liver or kidney cancer. Both conserved end residues are part of each CDR3. The D gene is left open where the match is weak. A row's size may be missing; if present it is once, few, many or a size class.

D	size	V	J	CDR3	DNA
.	.	TRBV15	TRBJ2-7	CATSGDLERTYEQYF	TGTGCCACCAGCGGGGACTTAGAGAGAACCTACGAGCAGTACTTC
.	.	TRBV25-1	TRBJ2-7	CASSVNYEQYF	TGTGCCAGCAGTGTCAACTACGAGCAGTACTTC
.	.	TRBV5-1	TRBJ2-2	CASSLAPAGETGELFF	TGCGCCAGCAGCTTGGCCCCTGCAGGAGAGACCGGGGAGCTGTTTTTT
.	.	TRBV23-1	TRBJ2-7	CASSQMETYEQYF	TGCGCCAGCAGTCAAATGGAAACCTACGAGCAGTACTTC
TRBD1	.	TRBV7-3	TRBJ1-1	CASSSGQVNTEAFF	TGTGCCAGCAGCTCGGGACAGGTGAACACTGAAGCTTTCTTT
.	once	TRBV4-3	TRBJ2-1	CASSPEGVSYNEQFF	TGCGCCAGCAGCCCCGAGGGGGTTTCCTACAATGAGCAGTTCTTC
.	once	TRBV9	TRBJ2-1	CASTRGPRDIEQFF	TGTGCCAGTACCCGGGGACCGCGAGATATAGAGCAGTTCTTC
TRBD1	.	TRBV11-3	TRBJ2-7	CASSQDRDRQYF	TGTGCCAGCTCCCAGGACAGGGATAGGCAGTACTTC
TRBD2	.	TRBV27	TRBJ2-3	CASSPGLAGNTDTQYF	TGTGCCAGCAGTCCGGGACTAGCGGGGAACACAGATACGCAGTATTTT
TRBD2	.	TRBV19	TRBJ2-7	CASSIASGRNYEQYF	TGTGCCAGTAGTATAGCGAGCGGGAGGAACTACGAGCAGTACTTC
.	once	TRBV28	TRBJ2-5	CASSLGRARGQETQYF	TGTGCCAGCAGTTTGGGCCGGGCCCGGGGCCAAGAGACCCAGTACTTC
.	few	TRBV7-6	TRBJ1-5	CASSRIGLGPQHF	TGTGCCAGCAGCCGGATTGGGTTGGGGCCCCAGCATTTT
TRBD1	once	TRBV19	TRBJ2-7	CASSLGTGVYEQYF	TGTGCCAGTAGTCTCGGGACAGGGGTCTACGAGCAGTACTTC
.	.	TRBV29-1	TRBJ1-3	CSVAGQRGNTIYF	TGCAGCGTAGCCGGACAGCGAGGAAACACCATATATTTT
TRBD1	.	TRBV6-5	TRBJ1-2	CASSYSRTGGSYGYTF	TGTGCCAGCAGTTACTCCCGGACAGGGGGCAGCTATGGCTACACCTTC
.	.	TRBV4-1	TRBJ1-1	CASSQDSWENTEAFF	TGCGCCAGCAGCCAAGACTCCTGGGAGAACACTGAAGCTTTCTTT
TRBD1	few	TRBV19	TRBJ1-4	CASSMDRRDEKLFF	TGTGCCAGTAGTATGGACAGGAGGGACGAAAAACTGTTTTTT
TRBD2	.	TRBV18	TRBJ2-2	CASSPLPGLAGGTGELFF	TGTGCCAGCTCACCACTACCGGGACTAGCGGGAGGCACCGGGGAGCTGTTTTTT
.	.	TRBV5-1	TRBJ2-3	CASSLDGRGTQYF	TGCGCCAGCAGCCTAGACGGGAGAGGTACGCAGTATTTT
TRBD2	few	TRBV7-9	TRBJ2-3	CASSLGLADTDTQYF	TGTGCCAGCAGCTTAGGACTAGCGGACACAGATACGCAGTATTTT
TRBD1	.	TRBV18	TRBJ2-7	CASSQDRGLTYEQYF	TGTGCCAGCTCCCAGGACAGGGGGCTAACCTACGAGCAGTACTTC
.	.	TRBV18	TRBJ2-2	CASSQRQGGAGELFF	TGTGCCAGCTCCCAAAGACAGGGAGGCGCCGGGGAGCTGTTTTTT
.	.	TRBV6-5	TRBJ2-4	CASRTAKNIQYF	TGTGCCAGCCGGACAGCCAAAAACATTCAGTACTTC
.	.	TRBV4-2	TRBJ2-1	CASSQESSLDGDNEQFF	TGTGCCAGCAGCCAAGAATCCAGCTTGGACGGGGACAATGAGCAGTTCTTC
.	.	TRBV9	TRBJ2-7	CASSPKEAGTVYEQYF	TGTGCCAGCAGCCCAAAAGAAGCGGGGACAGTCTACGAGCAGTACTTC
.	.	TRBV28	TRBJ2-6	CASSSGGYSGANVLTF	TGTGCCAGCAGTTCAGGCGGTTACTCTGGGGCCAACGTCCTGACTTTC
.	.	TRBV2	TRBJ1-2	CASHGGFDGYTF	TGTGCCAGCCATGGGGGGTTCGATGGCTACACCTTC
TRBD1	.	TRBV28	TRBJ1-2	CASSPGTGANYGYTF	TGTGCCAGCAGTCCCGGGACAGGGGCTAACTATGGCTACACCTTC
TRBD2	.	TRBV28	TRBJ2-7	CASNFRTSSYEQYF	TGTGCCAGCAACTTTCGGACTAGCTCCTACGAGCAGTACTTC
TRBD1	.	TRBV28	TRBJ1-2	CASSLTGRDGYTF	TGTGCCAGCAGTTTGACAGGGAGGGATGGCTACACCTTC
.	.	TRBV27	TRBJ2-7	CASSPSQSSYEQYF	TGTGCCAGCAGCCCAAGCCAGAGCTCCTACGAGCAGTACTTC
.	.	TRBV18	TRBJ1-4	CASSPQTERRNEKLFF	TGTGCCAGCTCACCCCAGACCGAGCGGAGGAATGAAAAACTGTTTTTT
TRBD1	.	TRBV7-2	TRBJ1-1	CASSPRTGGTEAFF	TGTGCCAGCAGCCCACGGACAGGGGGGACTGAAGCTTTCTTT
.	few	TRBV7-6	TRBJ2-2	CASSLWTVNTGELFF	TGTGCCAGCAGCCTATGGACAGTGAACACCGGGGAGCTGTTTTTT
.	.	TRBV9	TRBJ1-1	CASSVTQRNTEAFF	TGTGCCAGCAGCGTAACACAGAGAAACACTGAAGCTTTCTTT
TRBD2	.	TRBV5-1	TRBJ2-1	CASSLVAGALGEQFF	TGCGCCAGCAGCTTGGTAGCGGGAGCCCTTGGTGAGCAGTTCTTC
.	.	TRBV5-1	TRBJ1-5	CASSPDTGGNQPQHF	TGCGCCAGCAGCCCAGATACAGGCGGCAATCAGCCCCAGCATTTT
.	.	TRBV5-1	TRBJ1-3	CASSLVDDGNTIYF	TGCGCCAGCAGCTTGGTGGACGATGGAAACACCATATATTTT
TRBD1	.	TRBV5-8	TRBJ2-4	CASRKTGAISIQYF	TGTGCCAGCAGGAAGACAGGGGCCATAAGCATTCAGTACTTC
TRBD2	.	TRBV18	TRBJ2-1	CASSPALAVYNEQFF	TGTGCCAGCTCACCCGCACTAGCGGTTTACAATGAGCAGTTCTTC
.	.	TRBV5-1	TRBJ2-2	CASSLAGDPSTGELFF	TGCGCCAGCAGCTTGGCCGGGGACCCGAGCACCGGGGAGCTGTTTTTT
TRBD1	.	TRBV28	TRBJ1-1	CASTLDRDRVEAFF	TGTGCCAGCACCCTGGACAGGGATAGAGTTGAAGCTTTCTTT
TRBD2	.	TRBV9	TRBJ2-1	CASSPRGGGRGDEQFF	TGTGCCAGCAGCCCCCGGGGGGGCGGGAGGGGGGATGAGCAGTTCTTC
TRBD2	few	TRBV27	TRBJ2-1	CASSLWGGRALNEQFF	TGTGCCAGCAGTTTATGGGGCGGGAGGGCCTTAAATGAGCAGTTCTTC
.	.	TRBV6-6	TRBJ2-3	CASSTRGGGPDTQYF	TGTGCCAGCAGTACCCGGGGTGGGGGGCCAGATACGCAGTATTTT
.	.	TRBV7-9	TRBJ2-1	CASSPRLGDNEQFF	TGTGCCAGCAGCCCAAGGTTAGGTGACAATGAGCAGTTCTTC
.	.	TRBV5-1	TRBJ2-1	CASSLSGSYNEQFF	TGCGCCAGCAGCTTGTCGGGCTCCTACAATGAGCAGTTCTTC
.	.	TRBV7-7	TRBJ2-1	CASSLARDFEQFF	TGTGCCAGCAGCTTAGCGCGGGACTTTGAGCAGTTCTTC
.	.	TRBV5-1	TRBJ1-1	CASSPGGVTEAFF	TGCGCCAGCAGCCCTGGAGGGGTTACTGAAGCTTTCTTT
.	.	TRBV29-1	TRBJ1-1	CSAEQGYMNTEAFF	TGCAGCGCAGAACAGGGCTACATGAACACTGAAGCTTTCTTT